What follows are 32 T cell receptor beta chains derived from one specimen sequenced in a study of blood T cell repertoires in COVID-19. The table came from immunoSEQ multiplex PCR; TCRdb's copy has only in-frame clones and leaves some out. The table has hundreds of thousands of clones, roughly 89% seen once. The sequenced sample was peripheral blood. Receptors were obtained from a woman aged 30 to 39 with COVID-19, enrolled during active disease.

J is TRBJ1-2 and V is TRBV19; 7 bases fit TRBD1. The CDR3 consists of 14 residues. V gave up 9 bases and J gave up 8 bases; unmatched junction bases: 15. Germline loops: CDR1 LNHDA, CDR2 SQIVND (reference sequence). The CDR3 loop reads CASIGQVGGYGYTF. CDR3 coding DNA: TGTGCCAGCATCGGACAGGTCGGTGGGTACGGCTACACCTTC.

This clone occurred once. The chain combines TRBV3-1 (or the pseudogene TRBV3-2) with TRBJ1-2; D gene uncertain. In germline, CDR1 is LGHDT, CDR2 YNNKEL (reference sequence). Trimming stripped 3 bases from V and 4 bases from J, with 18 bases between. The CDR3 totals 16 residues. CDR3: CASSQGLQRILYGYTF. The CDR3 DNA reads TGTGCCAGCAGCCAGGGCCTTCAACGAATCCTCTATGGCTACACCTTC.

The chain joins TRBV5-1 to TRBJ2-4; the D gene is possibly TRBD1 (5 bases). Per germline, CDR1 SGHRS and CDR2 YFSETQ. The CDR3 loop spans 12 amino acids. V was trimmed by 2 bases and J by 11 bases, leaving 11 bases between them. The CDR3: CASSFRVGVQYF. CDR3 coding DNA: TGCGCCAGCAGCTTCAGGGTTGGAGTTCAGTACTTC.

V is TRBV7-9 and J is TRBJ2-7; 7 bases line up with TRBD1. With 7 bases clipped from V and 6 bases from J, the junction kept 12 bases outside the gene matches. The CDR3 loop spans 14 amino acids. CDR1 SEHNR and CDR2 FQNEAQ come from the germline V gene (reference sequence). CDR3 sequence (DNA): TGTGCCAGCAATCGGAAAGACAGGGTATCCGAGCAGTACTTC. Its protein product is CASNRKDRVSEQYF.

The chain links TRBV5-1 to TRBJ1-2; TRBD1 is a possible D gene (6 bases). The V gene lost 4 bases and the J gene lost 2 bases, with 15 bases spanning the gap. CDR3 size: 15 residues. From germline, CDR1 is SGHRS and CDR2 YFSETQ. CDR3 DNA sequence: TGCGCCAGCAGCGTTTCGCAGGGGCGGAACTATGGCTACACCTTC. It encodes CASSVSQGRNYGYTF.

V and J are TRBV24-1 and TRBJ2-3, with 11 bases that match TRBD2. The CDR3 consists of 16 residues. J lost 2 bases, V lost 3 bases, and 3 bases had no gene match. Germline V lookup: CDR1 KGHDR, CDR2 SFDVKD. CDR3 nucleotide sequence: TGTGCCACCAGTGATACGACTAGCGGGGACACAGATACGCAGTATTTT. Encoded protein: CATSDTTSGDTDTQYF.

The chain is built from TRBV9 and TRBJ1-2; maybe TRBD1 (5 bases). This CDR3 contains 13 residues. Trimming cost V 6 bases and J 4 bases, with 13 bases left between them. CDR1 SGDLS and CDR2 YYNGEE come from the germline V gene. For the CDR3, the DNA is TGTGCCAGCAACATTGGGGGGGGCTATGGCTACACCTTC. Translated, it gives CASNIGGGYGYTF.

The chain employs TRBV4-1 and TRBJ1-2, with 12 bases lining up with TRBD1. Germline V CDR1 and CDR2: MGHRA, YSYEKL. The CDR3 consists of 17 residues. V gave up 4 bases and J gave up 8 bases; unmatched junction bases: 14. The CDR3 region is CASSRASGQGAGTGYTF. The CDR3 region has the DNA TGCGCCAGCAGCCGGGCCTCGGGACAGGGGGCTGGCACGGGCTACACCTTC.

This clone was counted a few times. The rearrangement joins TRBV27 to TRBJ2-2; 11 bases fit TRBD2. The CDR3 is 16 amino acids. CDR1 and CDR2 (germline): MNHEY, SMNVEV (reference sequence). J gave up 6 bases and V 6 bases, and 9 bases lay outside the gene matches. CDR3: CASRLAGGATPGELFF. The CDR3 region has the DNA TGTGCCAGCAGGCTAGCGGGGGGAGCTACCCCCGGGGAGCTGTTTTTT.

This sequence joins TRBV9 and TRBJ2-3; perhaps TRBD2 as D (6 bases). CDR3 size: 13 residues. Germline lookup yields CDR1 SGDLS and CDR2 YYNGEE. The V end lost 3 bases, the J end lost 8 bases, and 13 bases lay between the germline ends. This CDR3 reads CASSEAPEGTQYF. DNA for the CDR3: TGTGCCAGCAGCGAAGCCCCGGAGGGTACGCAGTATTTT.

The CDR3 region is CASSPRQGAGSPLHF. For the CDR3, the DNA is TGTGCCAGCAGTCCGAGACAGGGGGCGGGTTCACCCCTCCACTTT. The chain has TRBV6-5 and TRBJ1-6; 10 nucleotides align to TRBD1. Trimming took 5 bases from V and 9 from J; bases not matched to a gene: 7. The CDR3 sequence is 15 residues long. CDR1 and CDR2 (germline): MNHEY, SVGAGI.

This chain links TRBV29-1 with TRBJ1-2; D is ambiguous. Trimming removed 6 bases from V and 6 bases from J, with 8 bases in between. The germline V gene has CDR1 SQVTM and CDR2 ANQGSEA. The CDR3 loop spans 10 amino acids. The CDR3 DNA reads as TGCAGCGTGACTCAGAATGGCTACACCTTC. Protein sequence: CSVTQNGYTF.

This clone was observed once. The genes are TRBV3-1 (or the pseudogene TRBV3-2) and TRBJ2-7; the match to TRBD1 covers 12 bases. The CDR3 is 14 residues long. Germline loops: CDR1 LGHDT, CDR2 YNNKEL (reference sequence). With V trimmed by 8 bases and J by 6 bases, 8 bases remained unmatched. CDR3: CASGSGTGGSEQYF. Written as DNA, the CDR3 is TGTGCCAGCGGCTCCGGGACAGGGGGCAGCGAGCAGTACTTC.

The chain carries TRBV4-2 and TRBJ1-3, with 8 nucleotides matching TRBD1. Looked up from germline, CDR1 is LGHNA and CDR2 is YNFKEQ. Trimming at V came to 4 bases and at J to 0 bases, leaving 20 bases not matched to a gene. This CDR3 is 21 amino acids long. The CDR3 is CASSPRGGQGAYKSSGNTIYF. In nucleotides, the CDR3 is TGTGCCAGCAGCCCCCGTGGTGGGCAGGGGGCTTACAAGAGCTCTGGAAACACCATATATTTT.

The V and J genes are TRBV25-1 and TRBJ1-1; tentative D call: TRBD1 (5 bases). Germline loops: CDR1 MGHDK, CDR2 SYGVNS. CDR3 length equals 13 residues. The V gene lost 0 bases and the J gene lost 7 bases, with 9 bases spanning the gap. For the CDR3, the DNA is TGTGCCAGCAGTGAATATTCGGGGGATGAAGCTTTCTTT. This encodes CASSEYSGDEAFF.

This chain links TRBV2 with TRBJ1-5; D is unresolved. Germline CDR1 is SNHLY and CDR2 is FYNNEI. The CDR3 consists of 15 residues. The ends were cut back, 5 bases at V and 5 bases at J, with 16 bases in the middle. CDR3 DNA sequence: TGTGCCAGCAGTCCCCCGGACTTCCGCGATCAGCCCCAGCATTTT. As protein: CASSPPDFRDQPQHF.

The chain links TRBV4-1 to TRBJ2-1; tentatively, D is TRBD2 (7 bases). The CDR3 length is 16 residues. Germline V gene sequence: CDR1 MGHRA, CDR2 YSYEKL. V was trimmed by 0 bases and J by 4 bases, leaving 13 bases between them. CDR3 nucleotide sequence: TGCGCCAGCAGCCAAGAGGGGGGGGGCGGTTACAATGAGCAGTTCTTC. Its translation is CASSQEGGGGYNEQFF.

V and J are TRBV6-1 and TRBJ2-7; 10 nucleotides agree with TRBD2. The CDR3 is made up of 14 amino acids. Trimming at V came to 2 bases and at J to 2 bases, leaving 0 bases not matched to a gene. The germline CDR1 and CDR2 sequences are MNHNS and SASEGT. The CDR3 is CASSELAGAYEQYF. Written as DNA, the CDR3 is TGTGCCAGCAGTGAACTAGCGGGGGCCTACGAGCAGTACTTC.

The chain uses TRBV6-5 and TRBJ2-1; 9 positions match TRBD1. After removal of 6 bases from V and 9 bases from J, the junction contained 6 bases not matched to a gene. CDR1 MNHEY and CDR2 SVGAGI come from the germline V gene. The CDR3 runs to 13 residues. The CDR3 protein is CASRWDRASEQFF. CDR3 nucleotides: TGTGCCAGCAGGTGGGACAGGGCCAGTGAGCAGTTCTTC.

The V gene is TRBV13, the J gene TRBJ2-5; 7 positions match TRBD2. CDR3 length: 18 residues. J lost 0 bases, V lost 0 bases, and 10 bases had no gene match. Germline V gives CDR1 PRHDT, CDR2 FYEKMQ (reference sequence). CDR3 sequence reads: CASSLGNPLARYQETQYF. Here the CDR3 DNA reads TGTGCCAGCAGCTTAGGTAACCCACTAGCGCGATACCAAGAGACCCAGTACTTC.

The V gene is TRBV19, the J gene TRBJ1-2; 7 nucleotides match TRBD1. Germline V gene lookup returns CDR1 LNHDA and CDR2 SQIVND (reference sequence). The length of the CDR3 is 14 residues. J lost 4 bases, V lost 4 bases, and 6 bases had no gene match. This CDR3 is CASSSRGRVYGYTF. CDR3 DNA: TGTGCCAGTAGTAGTAGGGGGCGCGTCTATGGCTACACCTTC.

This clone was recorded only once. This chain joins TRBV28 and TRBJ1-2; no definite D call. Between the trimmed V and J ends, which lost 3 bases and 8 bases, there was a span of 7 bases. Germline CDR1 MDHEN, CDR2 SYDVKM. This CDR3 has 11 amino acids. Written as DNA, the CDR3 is TGTGCCAGCAGTTTCAGATCCGGCTACACCTTC. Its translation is CASSFRSGYTF.

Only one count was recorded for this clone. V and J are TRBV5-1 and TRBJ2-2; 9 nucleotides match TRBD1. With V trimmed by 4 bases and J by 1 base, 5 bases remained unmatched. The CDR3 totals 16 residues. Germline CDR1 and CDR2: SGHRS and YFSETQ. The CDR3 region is CASSRGTGLNTGELFF. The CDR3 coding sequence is TGCGCCAGCAGCCGAGGGACAGGGCTGAACACCGGGGAGCTGTTTTTT.

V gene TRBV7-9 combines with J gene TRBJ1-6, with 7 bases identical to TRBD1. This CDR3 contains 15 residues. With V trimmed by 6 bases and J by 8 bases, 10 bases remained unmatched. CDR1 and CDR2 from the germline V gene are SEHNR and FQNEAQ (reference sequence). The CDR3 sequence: CASSQQGIEDSPLHF. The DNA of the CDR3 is TGTGCCAGCAGTCAACAGGGGATCGAGGATTCACCCCTCCACTTT.

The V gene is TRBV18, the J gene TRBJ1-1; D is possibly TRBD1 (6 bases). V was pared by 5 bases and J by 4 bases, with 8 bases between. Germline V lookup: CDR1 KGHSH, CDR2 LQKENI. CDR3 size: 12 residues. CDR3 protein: CASSVGGTEAFF. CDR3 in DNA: TGTGCCAGCTCAGTAGGGGGCACTGAAGCTTTCTTT.

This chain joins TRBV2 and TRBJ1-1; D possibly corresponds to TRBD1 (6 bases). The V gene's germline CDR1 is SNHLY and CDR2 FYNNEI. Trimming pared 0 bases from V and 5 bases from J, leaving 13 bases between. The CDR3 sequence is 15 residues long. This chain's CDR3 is CASSEAQGGMTEAFF. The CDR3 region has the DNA TGTGCCAGCAGTGAAGCACAGGGTGGCATGACTGAAGCTTTCTTT.

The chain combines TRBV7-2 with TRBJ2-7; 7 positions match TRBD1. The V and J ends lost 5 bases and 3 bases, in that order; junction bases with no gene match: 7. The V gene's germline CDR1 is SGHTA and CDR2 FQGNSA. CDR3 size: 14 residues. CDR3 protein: CASSPPQGRYEQYF. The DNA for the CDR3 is TGTGCCAGCAGCCCCCCACAGGGGCGCTACGAGCAGTACTTC.

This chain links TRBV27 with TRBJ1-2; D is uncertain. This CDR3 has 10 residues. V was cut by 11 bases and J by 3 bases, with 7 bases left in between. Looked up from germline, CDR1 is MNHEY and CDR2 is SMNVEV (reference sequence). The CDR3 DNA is TGTGCCCGGAGGGACTATGGCTACACCTTC. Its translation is CARRDYGYTF.

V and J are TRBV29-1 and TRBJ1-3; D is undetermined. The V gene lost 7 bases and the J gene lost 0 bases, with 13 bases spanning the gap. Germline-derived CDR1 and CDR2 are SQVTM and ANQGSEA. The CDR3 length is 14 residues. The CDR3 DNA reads TGCAGCGCAGCTGGTCTATACTCTGGAAACACCATATATTTT. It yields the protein CSAAGLYSGNTIYF.

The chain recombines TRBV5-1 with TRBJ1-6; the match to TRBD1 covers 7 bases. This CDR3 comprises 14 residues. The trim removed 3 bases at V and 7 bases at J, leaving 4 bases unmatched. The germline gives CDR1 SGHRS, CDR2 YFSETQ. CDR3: CASSWGTENSPLHF. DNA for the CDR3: TGCGCCAGCAGCTGGGGGACAGAAAATTCACCCCTCCACTTT.

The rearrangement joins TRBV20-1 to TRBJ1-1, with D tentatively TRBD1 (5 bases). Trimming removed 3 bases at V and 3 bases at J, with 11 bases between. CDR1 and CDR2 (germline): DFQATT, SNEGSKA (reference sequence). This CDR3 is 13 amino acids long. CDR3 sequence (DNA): TGCAGTGCTAGTTTGGGGCGTGACACTGAAGCTTTCTTT. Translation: CSASLGRDTEAFF.

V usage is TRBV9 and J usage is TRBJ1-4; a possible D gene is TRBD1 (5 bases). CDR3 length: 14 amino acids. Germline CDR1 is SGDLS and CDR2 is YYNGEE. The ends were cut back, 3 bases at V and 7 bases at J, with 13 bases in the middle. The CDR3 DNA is TGTGCCAGCAGCGGCCGCGGGGGAGGTGAAAAACTGTTTTTT. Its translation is CASSGRGGGEKLFF.